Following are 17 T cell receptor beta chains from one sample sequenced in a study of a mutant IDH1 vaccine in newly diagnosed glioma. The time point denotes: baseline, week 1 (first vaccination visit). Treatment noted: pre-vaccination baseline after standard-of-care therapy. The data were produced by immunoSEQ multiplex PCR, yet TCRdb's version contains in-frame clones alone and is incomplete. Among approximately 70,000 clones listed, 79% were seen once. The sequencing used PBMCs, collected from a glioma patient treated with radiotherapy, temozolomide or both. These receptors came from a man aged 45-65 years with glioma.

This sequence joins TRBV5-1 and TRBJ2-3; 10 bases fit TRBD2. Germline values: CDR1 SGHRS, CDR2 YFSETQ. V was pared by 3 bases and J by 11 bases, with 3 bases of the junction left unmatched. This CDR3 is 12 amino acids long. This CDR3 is CASSSERGGQYF. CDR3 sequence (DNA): TGCGCCAGCAGCTCCGAGCGGGGGGGGCAGTATTTT.

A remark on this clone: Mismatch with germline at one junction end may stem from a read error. The CDR3 DNA sequence: TGCGCCAGCAGTCAAGTGGGGTACGAGCAGTACTTC. It yields the protein CASSQVGYEQYF. This rearrangement joins TRBV4-1 to TRBJ2-7, with D uncertain. This CDR3 spans 12 amino acids. The germline V gene encodes CDR1 MGHRA and CDR2 YSYEKL.

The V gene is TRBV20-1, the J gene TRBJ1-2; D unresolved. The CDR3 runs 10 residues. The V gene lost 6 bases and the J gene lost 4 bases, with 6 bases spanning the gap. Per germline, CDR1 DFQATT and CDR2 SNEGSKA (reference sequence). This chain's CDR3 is CSAAGYGYTF. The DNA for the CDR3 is TGCAGTGCGGCGGGCTATGGCTACACCTTC.

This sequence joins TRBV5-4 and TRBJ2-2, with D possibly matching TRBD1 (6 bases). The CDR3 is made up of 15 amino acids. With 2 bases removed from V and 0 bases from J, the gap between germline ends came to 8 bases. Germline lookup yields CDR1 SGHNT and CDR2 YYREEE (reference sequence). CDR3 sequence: CASSLRTANTGELFF. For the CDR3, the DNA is TGTGCCAGCAGCTTACGGACAGCGAACACCGGGGAGCTGTTTTTT.

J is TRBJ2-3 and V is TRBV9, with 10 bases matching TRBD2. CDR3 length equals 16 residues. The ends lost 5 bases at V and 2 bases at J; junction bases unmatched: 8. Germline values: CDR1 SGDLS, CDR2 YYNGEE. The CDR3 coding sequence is TGTGCCAGCAGTGATCAAGCGGGGGGGATCACAGATACGCAGTATTTT. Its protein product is CASSDQAGGITDTQYF.

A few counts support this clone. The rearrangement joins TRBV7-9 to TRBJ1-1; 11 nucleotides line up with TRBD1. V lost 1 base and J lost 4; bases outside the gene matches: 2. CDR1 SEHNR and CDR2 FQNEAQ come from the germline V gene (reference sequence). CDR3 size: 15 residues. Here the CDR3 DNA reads TGTGCCAGCAGCTTAGAAGGGACAGGGGGCACTGAAGCTTTCTTT. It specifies CASSLEGTGGTEAFF.

The CDR3 nucleotides are TGTGCCAGCACCCGGGACGCCAGCGGGGGGGAGCAGTACTTC. It is translated as CASTRDASGGEQYF. V gene TRBV6-5 combines with J gene TRBJ2-7; 9 bases fit TRBD2. Germline V gene sequence: CDR1 MNHEY, CDR2 SVGAGI. CDR3 length equals 14 residues. Trimming took 7 bases from V and 7 from J; bases not matched to a gene: 11.

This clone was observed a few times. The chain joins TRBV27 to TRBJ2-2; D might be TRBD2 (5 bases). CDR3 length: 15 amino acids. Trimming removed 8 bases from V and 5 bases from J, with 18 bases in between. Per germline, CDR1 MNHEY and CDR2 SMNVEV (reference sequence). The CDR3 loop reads CASANSGERTGELFF. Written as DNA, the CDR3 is TGTGCCAGCGCGAACAGTGGGGAGAGGACCGGGGAGCTGTTTTTT.

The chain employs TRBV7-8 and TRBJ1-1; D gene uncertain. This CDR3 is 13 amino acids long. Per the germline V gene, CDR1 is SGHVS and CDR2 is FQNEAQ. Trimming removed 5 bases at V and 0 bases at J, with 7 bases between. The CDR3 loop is CASSPSLNTEAFF. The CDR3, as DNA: TGTGCCAGCAGCCCCAGTCTGAACACTGAAGCTTTCTTT.

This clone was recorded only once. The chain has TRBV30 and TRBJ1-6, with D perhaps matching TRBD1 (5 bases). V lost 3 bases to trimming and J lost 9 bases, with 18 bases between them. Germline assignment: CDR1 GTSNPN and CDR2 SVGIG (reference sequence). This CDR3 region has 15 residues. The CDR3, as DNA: TGTGCCTGGAGCCACAGGCAGGGATTAGGTTCACCCCTCCACTTT. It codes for CAWSHRQGLGSPLHF. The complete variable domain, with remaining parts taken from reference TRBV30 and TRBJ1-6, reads SQTIHQWPATLVQPVGSPLSLECTVEGTSNPNLYWYRQAAGRGLQLLFYSVGIGQISSEVPQNLSASRPQDRQFILSSKKLLLSDSGFYLCAWSHRQGLGSPLHFGNGTRLTVT.

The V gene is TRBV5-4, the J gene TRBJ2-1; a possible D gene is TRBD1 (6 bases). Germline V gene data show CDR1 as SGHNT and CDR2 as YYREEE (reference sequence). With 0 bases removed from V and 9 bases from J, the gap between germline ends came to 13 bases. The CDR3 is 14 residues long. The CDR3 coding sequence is TGTGCCAGCAGCTTGGATAACAGGGACGGTGAGCAGTTCTTC. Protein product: CASSLDNRDGEQFF.

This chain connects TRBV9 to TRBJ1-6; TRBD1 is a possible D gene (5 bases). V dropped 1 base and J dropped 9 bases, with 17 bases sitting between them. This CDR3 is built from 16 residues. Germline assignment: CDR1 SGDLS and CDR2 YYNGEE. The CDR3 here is CASSVSSGLSGSPLHF. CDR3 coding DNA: TGTGCCAGCAGCGTAAGTTCAGGGCTCTCGGGTTCACCCCTCCACTTT. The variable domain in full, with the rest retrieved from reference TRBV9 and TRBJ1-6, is DSGVTQTPKHLITATGQRVTLRCSPRSGDLSVYWYQQSLDQGLQFLIQYYNGEERAKGNILERFSAQQFPDLHSELNLSSLELGDSALYFCASSVSSGLSGSPLHFGNGTRLTVT.

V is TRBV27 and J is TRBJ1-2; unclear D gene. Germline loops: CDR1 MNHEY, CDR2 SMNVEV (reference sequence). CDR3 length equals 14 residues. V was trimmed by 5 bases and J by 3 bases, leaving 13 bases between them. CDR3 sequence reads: CASSPREADYGYTF. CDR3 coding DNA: TGTGCCAGCAGTCCCCGGGAGGCGGACTATGGCTACACCTTC.

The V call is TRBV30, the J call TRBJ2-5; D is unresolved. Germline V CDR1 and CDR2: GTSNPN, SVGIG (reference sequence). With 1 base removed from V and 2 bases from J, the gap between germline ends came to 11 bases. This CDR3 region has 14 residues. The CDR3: CAWSAPAEQETQYF. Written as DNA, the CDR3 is TGTGCCTGGAGTGCCCCGGCAGAGCAAGAGACCCAGTACTTC. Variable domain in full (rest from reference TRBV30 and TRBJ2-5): SQTIHQWPATLVQPVGSPLSLECTVEGTSNPNLYWYRQAAGRGLQLLFYSVGIGQISSEVPQNLSASRPQDRQFILSSKKLLLSDSGFYLCAWSAPAEQETQYFGPGTRLLVL.

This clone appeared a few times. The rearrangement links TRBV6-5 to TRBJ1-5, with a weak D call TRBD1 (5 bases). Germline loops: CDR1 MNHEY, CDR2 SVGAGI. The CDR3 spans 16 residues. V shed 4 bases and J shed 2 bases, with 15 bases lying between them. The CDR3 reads CASSSPSRDGNQPQHF. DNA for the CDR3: TGTGCCAGCAGTTCCCCCTCCCGGGACGGCAATCAGCCCCAGCATTTT.

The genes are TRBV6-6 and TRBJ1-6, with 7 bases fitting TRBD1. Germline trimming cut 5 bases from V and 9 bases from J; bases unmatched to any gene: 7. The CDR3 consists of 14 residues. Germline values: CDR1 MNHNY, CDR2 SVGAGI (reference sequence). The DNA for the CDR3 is TGTGCCAGCAGTCCAGGGGGTTCAGTTTCACCCCTCCACTTT. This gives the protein CASSPGGSVSPLHF.

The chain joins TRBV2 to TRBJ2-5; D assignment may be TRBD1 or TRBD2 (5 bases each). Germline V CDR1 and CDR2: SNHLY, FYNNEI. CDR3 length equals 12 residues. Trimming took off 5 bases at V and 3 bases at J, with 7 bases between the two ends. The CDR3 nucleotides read TGTGCCAGCAGTCTGGGGGAAGAGACCCAGTACTTC. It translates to CASSLGEETQYF.